The entry below gives a single T cell receptor (beta chain) sequence along with its context. This specimen belongs to a study of T-cell reconstitution after alpha-beta-depleted transplantation in children. V lost 3 bases, J lost 1 base, and 5 bases stayed unmatched. Germline lookup yields CDR1 DFQATT and CDR2 SNEGSKA (reference sequence). The CDR3 sequence is 14 residues long. Unique molecular identifiers were incorporated into the prepared TCRbeta library. TCRdb re-analysed the PCR reads in MiXCR, keeping a single row per CDR3 protein. Of about 370,000 distinct CDR3 sequences in the sample, around 20% are singletons; the top ten hold 3.8%.

Material: PBMCs from the stem cell graft donor, obtained from the stem cell graft. The V and J genes are TRBV20-1 and TRBJ2-7; 8 bases fit TRBD1. This sequence was found in a human donor who donated a stem cell graft to a child with acute myeloid leukemia. The CDR3: CSASDRGVSYEQYF. CDR3 DNA sequence: TGCAGTGCTAGCGACAGGGGAGTTTCCTACGAGCAGTACTTC.